The clone carrying this TCR beta chain was recorded only once. Its antigen is unidentified. There are 19 residues in the CDR3. Germline-derived CDR1 and CDR2 are SEHNR and FQNEAQ (reference sequence). After removal of 5 bases from V and 1 base from J, the junction contained 12 bases not matched to a gene. The treatment: oral pan-JAK inhibitor, 5-10 mg twice daily. PBMCs yielded sorted CD4+ and CD8+ T cells. The sequencing template was cDNA reverse transcribed from extracted RNA. TCRdb's table, derived via immunoSEQ multiplex PCR, lists solely in-frame clones and lacks some. There are some 96,000 clones in the sample; approximately 66% occur only once, and around 16% lies in the top ten. This entry comes from a study of CD8+ T cells in alopecia areata. Study context: The protocol delivered tofacitinib for 6 to 18 months, then withdrew it for 6 months.

Study results and limitations: Unlike in mice, where it was clearer, TCR sharing across patients was less clear, possibly HLA-related. Within the top 100, expanded CD8+ clones significantly decreased with tofacitinib, as did scalp clonality.

The source was CD8+ T cells sorted from blood, collected at week 4, from a patient treated with tofacitinib. This chain connects TRBV7-9 to TRBJ2-3, with TRBD2 matching 13 bases. The TCR was taken from a human donor with alopecia areata. DNA for the CDR3: TGTGCCAGCAGCGATGCCGGGACTAGCGGGGCGGAGGGCACAGATACGCAGTATTTT. Its translation is CASSDAGTSGAEGTDTQYF. The complete variable domain, with remaining parts taken from reference TRBV7-9 and TRBJ2-3, reads DTGVSQNPRHKITKRGQNVTFRCDPISEHNRLYWYRQTLGQGPEFLTYFQNEAQLEKSRLLSDRFSAERPKGSFSTLEIQRTEQGDSAMYLCASSDAGTSGAEGTDTQYFGPGTRLTVL.